This T cell receptor beta chain was recorded in a study of regulatory T cells in long-lasting Graves disease. Construction of TCR beta libraries relied on iRepertoire HTBI primers and on Arm-PCR targeting CDR3 regions. TCRdb analysed the multiplex PCR reads with MiXCR anew, one entry per CDR3 protein. The table includes more than 400,000 distinct CDR3 sequences, roughly 15% detected once. As to time point: newly diagnosed GD, antithyroid drugs for less than 3 months. PBMC RNA served as the TCR library source. Germline CDR1 and CDR2: WSHSY and SAAADI. The CDR3 is 15 residues long. The junction had 7 bases not matched to a gene; V was cut back by 6 bases and J by 3 bases. Study observations and caveats: Persistent cases of Graves' showed reduced TCR diversity relative to newly diagnosed patients. Examination was confined to peripheral blood, excluding thyroid tissue.

This clonotype showed up many times. Its antigen is currently unknown. This sample was also put to use in a study of T cells in Graves' hyperthyroidism and ophthalmopathy.

The source of this sequence is a woman aged 30 to 39 with Graves disease. The genes are TRBV10-2 and TRBJ1-1; 10 bases are a match to TRBD1. This material consisted of peripheral blood mononuclear cells (PBMCs), taken at new diagnosis, from a patient treated with antithyroid drugs. CDR3 residues: CASRGTGDKYTEAFF. The CDR3 nucleotides read TGCGCCAGCAGAGGGACAGGGGATAAATACACTGAAGCTTTCTTT.